These 9 T cell receptor beta chains were all obtained from the same sample, sequenced in a study of blood T cell repertoires in COVID-19. The assay was immunoSEQ multiplex PCR, and TCRdb's table has in-frame clones only and misses some. The sample has fewer than 400,000 clones; roughly 90% are singletons. Sequenced input: PBMCs or T cells enriched from blood (not recorded which). Receptors were obtained from a young woman who had recovered from COVID-19.

The chain recombines TRBV4-3 with TRBJ2-3; TRBD2 aligns across 8 bases. This CDR3 comprises 15 residues. V trimming: 1 base; J trimming: 4 bases; junction bases outside the gene matches: 4. Germline CDR1 and CDR2: LGHNA and YSLEER. CDR3 nucleotide sequence: TGCGCCAGCAGCCAAGGACTAGCGCGTCCAGATACGCAGTATTTT. This translates into CASSQGLARPDTQYF.

The chain joins TRBV9 to TRBJ2-1; maybe TRBD2 (6 bases). Between the trimmed V and J ends, which lost 0 bases and 5 bases, there was a span of 12 bases. The CDR3 loop spans 15 amino acids. Germline-derived CDR1 and CDR2 are SGDLS and YYNGEE. The CDR3 sequence: CASSVGASENNEQFF. In DNA, the CDR3 is TGTGCCAGCAGCGTAGGGGCTAGCGAAAACAATGAGCAGTTCTTC.

The V gene is TRBV9, the J gene TRBJ2-2, with TRBD2 identical over 7 bases. J gave up 4 bases and V 4 bases, and 10 bases lay outside the gene matches. CDR1 and CDR2 (germline): SGDLS, YYNGEE. The CDR3 loop spans 16 amino acids. This CDR3 reads CASSSETSRATGELFF. The DNA for the CDR3 is TGTGCCAGCAGCTCCGAGACTAGCCGAGCCACCGGGGAGCTGTTTTTT.

This clone was counted a few times. The chain employs TRBV20-1 and TRBJ1-2, with 9 bases aligning to TRBD1. The length of the CDR3 is 15 residues. Germline assignment: CDR1 DFQATT and CDR2 SNEGSKA (reference sequence). V lost 3 bases to trimming and J lost 0 bases; unmatched junction nucleotides: 5. For the CDR3, the DNA is TGCAGTGCTAGTTCTGGACAGGGGTCTAACTATGGCTACACCTTC. Translated: CSASSGQGSNYGYTF.

The CDR3 is CASSSYRASNQPQHF. The CDR3 DNA reads as TGTGCCAGCAGTTCATACAGGGCGAGCAATCAGCCCCAGCATTTT. The chain recombines TRBV28 with TRBJ1-5; maybe TRBD1 (6 bases). V lost 4 bases to trimming and J lost 1 base, with 11 bases between them. Germline V gives CDR1 MDHEN, CDR2 SYDVKM. CDR3 length: 15 amino acids.

The CDR3 sequence: CASSTSRDNEQFF. CDR3 sequence (DNA): TGTGCCAGCAGCACTAGCCGGGACAATGAGCAGTTCTTC. The chain joins TRBV7-3 to TRBJ2-1; maybe TRBD2 (6 bases). Germline V CDR1 and CDR2: SGHTA, FQGTGA. The CDR3 extends over 13 amino acids. The V end was cut by 5 bases, the J end by 5 bases, with 10 bases between. The whole variable domain, filled in from reference TRBV7-3 and TRBJ2-1, reads GAGVSQTPSNKVTEKGKYVELRCDPISGHTALYWYRQSLGQGPEFLIYFQGTGAADDSGLPNDRFFAVRPEGSVSTLKIQRTERGDSAVYLCASSTSRDNEQFFGPGTRLTVL.

V usage is TRBV2 and J usage is TRBJ1-2, with TRBD1 matching over 7 bases. CDR3 length: 14 amino acids. Germline V gene lookup returns CDR1 SNHLY and CDR2 FYNNEI. The V gene end was trimmed by 2 bases and the J gene end by 8 bases; junction bases not matched to a gene: 8. CDR3: CASSELTGSQGYTF. As DNA, the CDR3 is TGTGCCAGCAGTGAACTGACAGGGTCTCAAGGCTACACCTTC. Drawing the rest from reference TRBV2 and TRBJ1-2, the complete variable domain is EPEVTQTPSHQVTQMGQEVILRCVPISNHLYFYWYRQILGQKVEFLVSFYNNEISEKSEIFDDQFSVERPDGSNFTLKIRSTKLEDSAMYFCASSELTGSQGYTFGSGTRLTVV.

The chain carries TRBV28 and TRBJ2-5, with D uncertain. Trimming left V 3 bases short and J 0 bases short, with 5 bases between. The CDR3 runs 13 residues. The V gene's germline CDR1 is MDHEN and CDR2 SYDVKM. This CDR3 reads CASSFQYQETQYF. The CDR3 DNA is TGTGCCAGCAGTTTCCAGTACCAAGAGACCCAGTACTTC.

This clone showed up just once. The chain recombines TRBV28 with TRBJ2-2, with TRBD1 matching over 8 bases. Germline assignment: CDR1 MDHEN and CDR2 SYDVKM. The CDR3 covers 16 residues. V was pared by 3 bases and J by 6 bases, with 9 bases of the junction left unmatched. CDR3 loop: CASSLEAGGLAGELFF. In DNA form, the CDR3 reads TGTGCCAGCAGTTTGGAGGCAGGGGGCCTCGCCGGGGAGCTGTTTTTT.